The sequence of this TCR beta chain was determined in a study of cytomegalovirus exposure and HLA in healthy donors. With 60 Vbeta and 13 Jbeta primers, the PCR was carried out. Profiling relied on immunoSEQ multiplex PCR, and the TCRdb table lists in-frame clones only, not all of them. The repertoire holds approximately 90,000 clones, 60% to 80% seen once, with about 5.9% in the top ten. As regards this clone: The sample holds other DNA sequences that translate to the same CDR3.

In germline, CDR1 is MNHNS, CDR2 SASEGT. The CDR3 sequence is 15 residues long. The V end was cut by 0 bases, the J end by 3 bases, with 9 bases between. Sequencing was performed on PBMCs. This clonotype was sampled from a woman aged 30 to 39 in good health and CMV-seronegative. The chain has TRBV6-1 and TRBJ1-5; D unclear. The CDR3 DNA sequence: TGTGCCAGCAGTGAAGCGGGAGGGCCCAATCAGCCCCAGCATTTT. Protein: CASSEAGGPNQPQHF.